The 11 T cell receptor beta chains below all came from one sample that was sequenced in a study of shared clonotypes between healthy human individuals. TCRdb's copy holds only in-frame clones and misses some; the assay was immunoSEQ multiplex PCR. This table has 650,000 to 800,000 clones, 72% appearing once. The sample taken for sequencing was memory CD4+ T cells sorted from blood. Indicated subset: CD45RA-negative fraction. Receptor source: a young woman in good health.

This clone was observed a handful of times. The chain is built from TRBV19 and TRBJ1-1, with 7 bases fitting TRBD1. Germline trimming cut 5 bases from V and 1 base from J; bases unmatched to any gene: 7. The CDR3 is 15 amino acids. From germline, CDR1 is LNHDA and CDR2 SQIVND (reference sequence). The CDR3 loop reads CASSADRRSNTEAFF. Here the CDR3 DNA reads TGTGCCAGTAGTGCGGACAGGCGTTCGAACACTGAAGCTTTCTTT.

The chain is built from TRBV5-1 and TRBJ1-2; TRBD1 agrees at 8 bases. Trimming cost V 7 bases and J 7 bases; bases outside gene matches: 9. This CDR3 has 13 amino acids. Germline loops: CDR1 SGHRS, CDR2 YFSETQ. The CDR3 protein is CASRKTGAGGYTF. The CDR3 DNA is TGCGCCAGCCGTAAGACAGGGGCCGGTGGCTACACCTTC.

The chain has TRBV11-2 and TRBJ2-5; 9 bases fit TRBD1. V was pared by 4 bases and J by 5 bases, with 11 bases of the junction left unmatched. The CDR3 runs to 16 residues. CDR1 and CDR2 from the germline V gene are SGHAT and FQNNGV. Here the CDR3 DNA reads TGTGCCAGCAGCTCCAACCGGGACAGGGCTGTGGAGACCCAGTACTTC. It yields the protein CASSSNRDRAVETQYF.

This rearrangement joins TRBV7-3 to TRBJ2-7; TRBD2 is a possible D gene (6 bases). Trimming took 5 bases from V and 2 from J, leaving 16 bases between them. Germline-derived CDR1 and CDR2 are SGHTA and FQGTGA. The CDR3 extends over 15 amino acids. The CDR3 bases are TGTGCCAGCAGCCAAGATGGGGGGAAGCCCTACGAGCAGTACTTC. Its protein product is CASSQDGGKPYEQYF.

V gene TRBV7-3 combines with J gene TRBJ1-5; D gene unclear. Trimming removed 1 base at V and 3 bases at J, with 13 bases between. There are 16 residues in the CDR3. The germline CDR1 and CDR2 sequences are SGHTA and FQGTGA. In DNA, the CDR3 is TGTGCCAGCAGCTTAATGGGAGACAATCACAATCAGCCCCAGCATTTT. As protein: CASSLMGDNHNQPQHF. Looking up the rest from reference TRBV7-3 and TRBJ1-5 gives the full variable domain: GAGVSQTPSNKVTEKGKYVELRCDPISGHTALYWYRQSLGQGPEFLIYFQGTGAADDSGLPNDRFFAVRPEGSVSTLKIQRTERGDSAVYLCASSLMGDNHNQPQHFGDGTRLSIL.

This clone was detected only once. The chain combines TRBV7-2 with TRBJ2-7; D possibly matches TRBD1 or TRBD2 (5 bases each). Germline CDR1 is SGHTA and CDR2 is FQGNSA. The ends were cut back, 0 bases at V and 2 bases at J, with 11 bases in the middle. There are 15 residues in the CDR3. The DNA of the CDR3 is TGTGCCAGCAGCTTAGCGGGGACGGGACCCTACGAGCAGTACTTC. It encodes CASSLAGTGPYEQYF.

This clone has only a few counts. V is TRBV6-1 and J is TRBJ1-5, with a weak D call TRBD1 (5 bases). The CDR3 sequence is 15 residues long. V lost 8 bases and J 8 bases, leaving 22 bases between the germline ends. CDR1 and CDR2 from the germline V gene are MNHNS and SASEGT. The CDR3 spells CASLAGSGGSKPQHF. Here the CDR3 DNA reads TGTGCCAGCCTAGCAGGGTCAGGAGGATCGAAGCCCCAGCATTTT.

The V and J genes are TRBV5-1 and TRBJ2-6, with a weak D call TRBD2 (6 bases). The CDR3 sequence is 17 residues long. Germline CDR1 is SGHRS and CDR2 is YFSETQ. With 4 bases removed from V and 0 bases from J, the gap between germline ends came to 14 bases. The CDR3 DNA follows: TGCGCCAGCAGCGTAGGGACTCTGGTCTCTGGGGCCAACGTCCTGACTTTC. It yields the protein CASSVGTLVSGANVLTF.

V is TRBV19 and J is TRBJ2-3; the match to TRBD1 covers 9 bases. The CDR3 is 15 amino acids. V lost 2 bases and J lost 1; bases outside the gene matches: 1. Per the germline V gene, CDR1 is LNHDA and CDR2 is SQIVND (reference sequence). In nucleotides, the CDR3 is TGTGCCAGTAGTATACGGGACAGGGGCACAGATACGCAGTATTTT. Its translation: CASSIRDRGTDTQYF.

This sequence joins TRBV19 and TRBJ1-3; D gene ambiguous. V lost 5 bases and J lost 1, with 15 bases in between. The CDR3 has 16 residues. Germline V gives CDR1 LNHDA, CDR2 SQIVND (reference sequence). Written as DNA, the CDR3 is TGTGCCAGTAGTTCTACGACACCATCTTCTGGAAACACCATATATTTT. Residues: CASSSTTPSSGNTIYF.

About this clone: This sequence may be a read error, since a much larger clone differs from it by one base. The chain is built from TRBV9 and TRBJ1-1, with no clear D. The CDR3 consists of 13 residues. V lost 4 bases, J lost 1 base, and 8 bases lay in between. CDR1 and CDR2 from the germline V gene are SGDLS and YYNGEE. The CDR3 here is CASSPVGNTEAFF. In DNA form, the CDR3 reads TGTGCCAGCAGCCCAGTGGGGAACACTGAAGCTTTCTTT.